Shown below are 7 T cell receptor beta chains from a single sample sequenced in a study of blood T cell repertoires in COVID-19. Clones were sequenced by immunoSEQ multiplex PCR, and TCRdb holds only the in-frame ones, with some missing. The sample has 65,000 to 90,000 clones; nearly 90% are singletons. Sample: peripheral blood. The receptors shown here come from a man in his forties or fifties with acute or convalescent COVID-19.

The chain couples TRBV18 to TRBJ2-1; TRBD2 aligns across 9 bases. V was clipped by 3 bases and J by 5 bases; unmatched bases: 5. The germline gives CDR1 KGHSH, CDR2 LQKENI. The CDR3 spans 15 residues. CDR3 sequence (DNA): TGTGCCAGCTCACCGGCAGGGACTAGCAACAATGAGCAGTTCTTC. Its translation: CASSPAGTSNNEQFF.

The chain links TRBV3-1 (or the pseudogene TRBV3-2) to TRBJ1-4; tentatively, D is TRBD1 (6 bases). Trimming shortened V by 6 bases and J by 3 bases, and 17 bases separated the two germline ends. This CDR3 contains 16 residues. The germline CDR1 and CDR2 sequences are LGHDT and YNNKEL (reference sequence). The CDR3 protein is CASRQTGFAANEKLFF. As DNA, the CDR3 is TGTGCCAGCAGACAGACAGGTTTTGCGGCTAATGAAAAACTGTTTTTT.

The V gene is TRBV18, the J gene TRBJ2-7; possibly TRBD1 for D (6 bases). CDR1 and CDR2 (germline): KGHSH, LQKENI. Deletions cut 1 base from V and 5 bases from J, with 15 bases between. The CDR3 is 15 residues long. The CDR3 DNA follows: TGTGCCAGCTCACCACTCAATACGGGGACAAACGAGCAGTACTTC. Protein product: CASSPLNTGTNEQYF. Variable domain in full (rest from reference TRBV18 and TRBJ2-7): NAGVMQNPRHLVRRRGQEARLRCSPMKGHSHVYWYRQLPEEGLKFMVYLQKENIIDESGMPKERFSAEFPKEGPSILRIQQVVRGDSAAYFCASSPLNTGTNEQYFGPGTRLTVT.

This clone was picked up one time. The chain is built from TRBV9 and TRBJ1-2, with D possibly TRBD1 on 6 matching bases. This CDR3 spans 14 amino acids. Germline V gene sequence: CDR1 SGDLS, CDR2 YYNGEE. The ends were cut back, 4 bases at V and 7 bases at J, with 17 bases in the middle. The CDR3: CASSTGQPILGYTF. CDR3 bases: TGTGCCAGCAGCACCGGACAGCCTATCCTTGGCTACACCTTC.

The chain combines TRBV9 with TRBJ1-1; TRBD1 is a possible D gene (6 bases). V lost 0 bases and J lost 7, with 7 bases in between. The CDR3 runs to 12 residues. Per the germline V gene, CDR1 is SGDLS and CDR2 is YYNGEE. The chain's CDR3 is CASSVEGVEAFF. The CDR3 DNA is TGTGCCAGCAGCGTAGAGGGGGTTGAAGCTTTCTTT.

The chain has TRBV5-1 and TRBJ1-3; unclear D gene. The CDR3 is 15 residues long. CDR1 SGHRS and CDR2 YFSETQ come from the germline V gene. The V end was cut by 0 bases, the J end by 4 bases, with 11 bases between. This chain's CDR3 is CASSLAQGGGNTIYF. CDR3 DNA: TGCGCCAGCAGCTTGGCCCAAGGCGGCGGAAACACCATATATTTT.

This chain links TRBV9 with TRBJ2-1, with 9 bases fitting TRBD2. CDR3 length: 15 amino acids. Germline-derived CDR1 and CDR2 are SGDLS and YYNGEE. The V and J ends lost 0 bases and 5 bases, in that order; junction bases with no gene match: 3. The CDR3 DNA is TGTGCCAGCAGCGTAGGGCGGGGGGGCGACAATGAGCAGTTCTTC. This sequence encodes CASSVGRGGDNEQFF.